A selection of T cell receptor beta chains follows, all from one sample in a study of blood T cell repertoires in COVID-19. Sequencing used immunoSEQ multiplex PCR; TCRdb keeps in-frame clones, though not all of them. Of 180,000 or so clones listed, roughly 80% are singletons. The source material was PBMCs or T cells enriched from blood (not recorded which). The receptors come from a man aged 35 to 55 who had recovered from COVID-19. Each CDR3 is given with its conserved first and last residue. D genes are given only for firm matches. Size is stated for part of the rows, as once, few or many counts, or as a class when the clone is expanded.

V gene	CDR3 length	D gene	J gene	clone size	CDR3 protein
TRBV14	12	-	TRBJ1-1	few	CASSHLYTEAFF
TRBV5-4	15	-	TRBJ1-1	-	CASSPSTDLNTEAFF
TRBV11-2	16	-	TRBJ1-2	-	CASRSSRGGSGYGYTF
TRBV6-2/TRBV6-3	13	TRBD1	TRBJ1-1	-	CASSLDRGTEAFF
TRBV7-2	15	-	TRBJ1-2	-	CASSYREPQNYGYTF
TRBV5-8	16	-	TRBJ1-1	-	CASSLGEADLNTEAFF
TRBV5-6	18	TRBD1	TRBJ1-4	-	CASSSTGTGVYANEKLFF
TRBV4-2	10	-	TRBJ1-2	-	CASSQHEMFF
TRBV7-8	13	-	TRBJ2-3	once	CASSLVQLDTQYF
TRBV14	13	-	TRBJ2-7	few	CASSFERLYEQYF
TRBV27	15	-	TRBJ1-2	few	CASSLSGVLNYGYTF
TRBV18	14	-	TRBJ1-4	-	CASSLGATNEKLFF
TRBV2	16	-	TRBJ1-3	-	CASNRLPASSGNTIYF
TRBV7-3	13	TRBD1	TRBJ1-1	once	CASSLTRDSEAFF
TRBV18	15	-	TRBJ1-3	-	CASSPPARSGNTIYF
TRBV9	14	TRBD1	TRBJ2-7	-	CASSVAGRGREQYF
TRBV12-3/TRBV12-4	12	-	TRBJ1-6	few	CASSRDNSPLHF
TRBV4-1	13	-	TRBJ1-2	-	CASSQGGNYGYTF
TRBV19	14	-	TRBJ1-1	-	CASSIVAGALEAFF
TRBV7-8	15	-	TRBJ1-3	-	CASSRGIGSGNTIYF
TRBV4-1	16	-	TRBJ2-1	-	CASSQDTASSYNEQFF
TRBV21-1	15	-	TRBJ1-1	once	CASSKGGGLNTEAFF
TRBV7-9	14	-	TRBJ2-7	-	CASSRTGNNYEQYF
TRBV3-1/TRBV3-2	14	-	TRBJ2-2	-	CASSPRQNTGELFF
TRBV6-1	14	-	TRBJ1-6	few	CASSDWTISPPLHF
TRBV9	17	TRBD1	TRBJ1-2	few	CASSVAGQGASIYGYTF
TRBV5-4	19	-	TRBJ2-1	-	CASSLLLSGQTSSYNEQFF
TRBV19	15	TRBD1	TRBJ1-1	once	CASSINDRVGTEAFF
TRBV25-1	16	TRBD1	TRBJ2-2	-	CASSPPGQENTGELFF
TRBV5-6	11	-	TRBJ1-2	-	CASSLSVGYTF
TRBV7-2	14	-	TRBJ1-5	-	CASSLASGNQPQHF
TRBV3-1/TRBV3-2	12	-	TRBJ2-7	-	CASRLGPSEQYF
TRBV7-7	14	TRBD1	TRBJ1-4	-	CASSRQGRHEKLFF
TRBV10-2	16	TRBD1	TRBJ1-1	few	CASSVASGQKNTEAFF
TRBV4-1	13	-	TRBJ1-4	-	CASSQEPGSEGFF
TRBV5-1	14	TRBD1	TRBJ1-3	-	CASSLGTAGNTIYF
TRBV28	14	-	TRBJ1-2	-	CASSFLAGNYGYTF
TRBV30	14	-	TRBJ1-6	-	CAWSITQYNSPLHF
TRBV10-1	15	TRBD2	TRBJ2-1	-	CASSEGGGVWNEQFF
TRBV2	17	TRBD2	TRBJ2-7	-	CASTRLAGGLSSYEQYF
TRBV19	13	-	TRBJ2-3	-	CASSSSRESTQYF
TRBV4-3	17	-	TRBJ2-6	-	CASSQALRFSGANVLTF
TRBV3-1/TRBV3-2	11	-	TRBJ2-7	-	CASRGSYEQYF
TRBV5-5	16	TRBD1	TRBJ1-2	-	CASSLDPGTGTYGYTF
TRBV28	13	-	TRBJ1-5	-	CASSLGTTQPQHF
TRBV3-1/TRBV3-2	15	TRBD2	TRBJ2-1	-	CASSQGLAGAGEQFF
TRBV27	14	-	TRBJ2-2	-	CASSTSRNTGELFF
TRBV18	17	-	TRBJ1-5	-	CASSLIPGGAGNQPQHF
TRBV6-1	15	-	TRBJ1-1	-	CASSEGAGGSTEAFF
TRBV5-4	13	-	TRBJ1-1	-	CASRLGGRAEAFF
TRBV4-1	16	TRBD2	TRBJ2-7	-	CASSQIISGGAYEQYF